The 30 T cell receptor beta chains in this list originate from one sample, sequenced in a study of blood T cell repertoires in COVID-19. Data came from immunoSEQ multiplex PCR; TCRdb stores just in-frame clones and leaves some out. The sample contains around 180,000 clones, roughly nine tenths of which appear only once. The sequenced sample consisted of peripheral blood. Receptor source: a man in his 70s with active or convalescent COVID-19.

The chain recombines TRBV6-6 with TRBJ1-1; D is uncertain. From germline, CDR1 is MNHNY and CDR2 SVGAGI (reference sequence). V lost 2 bases, J lost 6 bases, and 13 bases lay in between. CDR3 length: 14 residues. In nucleotides, the CDR3 is TGTGCCAGCAGTTACCCCTCAGCGGCTGCTGAAGCTTTCTTT. Residues: CASSYPSAAAEAFF.

This rearrangement joins TRBV4-1 to TRBJ2-7; the D is unclear. The germline V and J ends were trimmed by 4 bases and 0 bases, with 13 bases remaining between them. Germline V gives CDR1 MGHRA, CDR2 YSYEKL. The CDR3 is 15 residues long. CDR3 amino acids: CASSPHPGNSYEQYF. CDR3 nucleotide sequence: TGCGCCAGCAGCCCCCACCCCGGTAACTCCTACGAGCAGTACTTC.

The J gene is TRBJ2-7, the V gene TRBV5-4; maybe TRBD1 (6 bases). Germline CDR1 reads SGHNT; CDR2 reads YYREEE (reference sequence). The CDR3 runs 14 residues. Trimming removed 4 bases at V and 5 bases at J, with 16 bases between. Here the CDR3 reads CASSKIGDNHEQYF. DNA for the CDR3: TGTGCCAGCAGCAAAATCGGGGACAACCACGAGCAGTACTTC. The full variable domain, rest sourced from reference TRBV5-4 and TRBJ2-7, is ETGVTQSPTHLIKTRGQQVTLRCSSQSGHNTVSWYQQALGQGPQFIFQYYREEENGRGNFPPRFSGLQFPNYSSELNVNALELDDSALYLCASSKIGDNHEQYFGPGTRLTVT.

The chain joins TRBV6-1 to TRBJ1-1; unclear D gene. V lost 2 bases and J lost 7, with 5 bases in between. CDR3 length: 11 amino acids. Germline V gives CDR1 MNHNS, CDR2 SASEGT. The CDR3 here is CASSEFSEAFF. CDR3 sequence (DNA): TGTGCCAGCAGTGAATTCAGTGAAGCTTTCTTT.

The V call is TRBV12-5, the J call TRBJ1-1; a weak D match, TRBD1 (6 bases). Germline V CDR1 and CDR2: LGHNT, FRNRAP. The CDR3 is 14 residues long. Trimming took off 0 bases at V and 1 base at J, with 6 bases between the two ends. CDR3 DNA: TGTGCTAGTGGTTTGGTGGGACAGAACACTGAAGCTTTCTTT. As protein: CASGLVGQNTEAFF.

This chain joins TRBV5-5 and TRBJ1-1; D not certain. The CDR3 totals 14 residues. Germline V gene lookup returns CDR1 SGHKS and CDR2 YYEKEE (reference sequence). V was pared by 1 base and J by 1 base, with 8 bases between. The DNA for the CDR3 is TGTGCCAGCAGCTTGCCGGGAACGAACACTGAAGCTTTCTTT. Protein: CASSLPGTNTEAFF.

This sequence joins TRBV5-1 and TRBJ2-4; 7 nucleotides align to TRBD2. The ends lost 1 base at V and 8 bases at J; junction bases unmatched: 15. There are 17 residues in the CDR3. The germline gives CDR1 SGHRS, CDR2 YFSETQ. The CDR3 DNA reads as TGCGCCAGCAGCTTGAGGCCTCCGAACACGGCGGGAGACATTCAGTACTTC. Residues: CASSLRPPNTAGDIQYF.

This sequence joins TRBV7-9 and TRBJ1-1, with TRBD1 identical over 8 bases. CDR1 and CDR2 (germline): SEHNR, FQNEAQ (reference sequence). Trimming removed 7 bases from V and 7 bases from J; junction bases left unmatched: 11. The CDR3 runs to 14 residues. CDR3 sequence (DNA): TGTGCCAGCACCAAAGAAAGACAGGGGAGTGAAGCTTTCTTT. Its translation is CASTKERQGSEAFF. Full variable domain (missing parts from reference TRBV7-9 and TRBJ1-1): DTGVSQNPRHKITKRGQNVTFRCDPISEHNRLYWYRQTLGQGPEFLTYFQNEAQLEKSRLLSDRFSAERPKGSFSTLEIQRTEQGDSAMYLCASTKERQGSEAFFGQGTRLTVV.

This clone showed up just once. The chain carries TRBV5-1 and TRBJ1-5; D ambiguous. Deletions cut 4 bases from V and 4 bases from J, with 15 bases between. This CDR3 comprises 15 residues. Germline assignment: CDR1 SGHRS and CDR2 YFSETQ. CDR3 protein: CASSPDSAGNQPQHF. DNA for the CDR3: TGCGCCAGCAGCCCGGACTCTGCGGGGAATCAGCCCCAGCATTTT.

The chain couples TRBV19 to TRBJ1-6, with 7 nucleotides matching TRBD1. V gave up 7 bases and J gave up 7 bases; unmatched junction bases: 10. CDR3 length equals 15 residues. Germline CDR1 LNHDA, CDR2 SQIVND (reference sequence). DNA for the CDR3: TGTGCCAGTACTCGGGACGACAGGGTGAATTCACCCCTCCACTTT. Its protein is CASTRDDRVNSPLHF.

The chain links TRBV28 to TRBJ1-2; D uncertain. Germline V CDR1 and CDR2: MDHEN, SYDVKM. Deletions cut 3 bases from V and 6 bases from J, with 8 bases between. The CDR3 length is 12 residues. CDR3 residues: CASSLRAHGYTF. The CDR3 DNA follows: TGTGCCAGCAGTTTGAGAGCTCATGGCTACACCTTC.

The chain combines TRBV6-5 with TRBJ1-2; D unclear. Germline CDR1 and CDR2: MNHEY and SVGAGI. The CDR3 has 14 amino acids. V dropped 5 bases and J dropped 8 bases, with 18 bases sitting between them. The CDR3 DNA is TGTGCCAGCAGTCCCTCTCTTGCCGGGAGAGGCTACACCTTC. It encodes CASSPSLAGRGYTF.

This sequence joins TRBV6-1 and TRBJ2-5, with TRBD1 matching 10 bases. Germline lookup yields CDR1 MNHNS and CDR2 SASEGT. The V and J ends lost 3 bases and 4 bases, in that order; junction bases with no gene match: 5. The CDR3 is made up of 15 amino acids. The CDR3 sequence: CASSDWTGGRETQYF. The CDR3, as DNA: TGTGCCAGCAGTGATTGGACAGGGGGTAGAGAGACCCAGTACTTC.

A word on this clone: Other DNA sequences within the sample encode an identical CDR3. The chain has TRBV30 and TRBJ2-7, with D maybe TRBD1 (5 bases). The ends were cut back, 5 bases at V and 3 bases at J, with 8 bases in the middle. The germline V gene has CDR1 GTSNPN and CDR2 SVGIG (reference sequence). The CDR3 sequence is 11 residues long. Here the CDR3 reads CAWSRDYEQYF. For the CDR3, the DNA is TGTGCCTGGTCCAGGGACTACGAGCAGTACTTC.

The rearrangement joins TRBV27 to TRBJ2-7; 9 bases agree with TRBD1. The CDR3 is 16 amino acids. The V gene end was trimmed by 3 bases and the J gene end by 3 bases; junction bases not matched to a gene: 9. Germline lookup yields CDR1 MNHEY and CDR2 SMNVEV (reference sequence). CDR3 sequence: CASSFRDRDGLYEQYF. In nucleotides, the CDR3 is TGTGCCAGCAGTTTCCGGGACAGGGACGGTCTCTACGAGCAGTACTTC.

The V gene is TRBV27, the J gene TRBJ1-2; maybe TRBD1 (5 bases). The V gene lost 2 bases and the J gene lost 4 bases, with 14 bases spanning the gap. The CDR3 loop spans 15 amino acids. Looked up from germline, CDR1 is MNHEY and CDR2 is SMNVEV (reference sequence). The CDR3 bases are TGTGCCAGCAGTTTACAGGGCAGGGAAGGCTATGGCTACACCTTC. Amino acids: CASSLQGREGYGYTF.

The chain links TRBV19 to TRBJ2-3, with 9 bases lining up with TRBD1. Germline CDR1 and CDR2: LNHDA and SQIVND (reference sequence). The CDR3 is 14 residues long. The V segment lost 4 bases and the J segment 2 bases; nucleotides outside the gene matches: 1. CDR3 in amino acids: CASSRTGVTDTQYF. The CDR3 coding sequence is TGTGCCAGTAGTAGGACAGGGGTCACAGATACGCAGTATTTT.

In its sample, this clone was seen a few times. This chain uses TRBV9 with TRBJ2-7; 9 bases are a match to TRBD1. This CDR3 is built from 15 residues. The trim removed 0 bases at V and 2 bases at J, leaving 3 bases unmatched. The germline CDR1 and CDR2 sequences are SGDLS and YYNGEE. CDR3 coding DNA: TGTGCCAGCAGCGTAGCGGGACAGGGTACCTACGAGCAGTACTTC. Its protein is CASSVAGQGTYEQYF.

The V gene is TRBV30, the J gene TRBJ1-1, with TRBD1 matching 10 bases. This CDR3 is built from 13 residues. Germline CDR1 and CDR2: GTSNPN and SVGIG (reference sequence). V dropped 1 base and J dropped 5; count of bases not matched to a gene: 1. In nucleotides, the CDR3 is TGTGCCTGGAGTGGACAGGGGGCAACTGAAGCTTTCTTT. Translation: CAWSGQGATEAFF.

The chain links TRBV6-5 to TRBJ1-2; no clear D gene. The length of the CDR3 is 12 residues. Trimming cost V 6 bases and J 3 bases, with 8 bases left between them. Germline-derived CDR1 and CDR2 are MNHEY and SVGAGI. CDR3 sequence: CASSLRDYGYTF. The CDR3 region has the DNA TGTGCCAGCAGCCTGAGGGACTATGGCTACACCTTC.

The rearrangement uses TRBV9 and TRBJ1-4; TRBD1 is a possible D gene (6 bases). V was shortened by 3 bases and J by 2 bases, with 11 bases between the two germline ends. The CDR3 has 15 residues. CDR1 and CDR2 from the germline V gene are SGDLS and YYNGEE. The CDR3 bases are TGTGCCAGCAGCGAACACAGGGATACTAATGAAAAACTGTTTTTT. Protein: CASSEHRDTNEKLFF.

V is TRBV5-1 and J is TRBJ1-2; no definite D call. In germline, CDR1 is SGHRS, CDR2 YFSETQ. CDR3 length: 13 residues. The V gene lost 1 base and the J gene lost 0 bases, with 4 bases spanning the gap. In DNA form, the CDR3 reads TGCGCCAGCAGCTTGTCGGCTAACTATGGCTACACCTTC. Protein: CASSLSANYGYTF.

The CDR3 reads CASSQEVSRGGWSDTQYF. For the CDR3, the DNA is TGCGCCAGCAGCCAAGAAGTCTCCCGGGGGGGCTGGAGCGATACGCAGTATTTT. The chain has TRBV4-3 and TRBJ2-3; 8 positions agree with TRBD2. With 0 bases clipped from V and 6 bases from J, the junction kept 14 bases outside the gene matches. The germline V gene encodes CDR1 LGHNA and CDR2 YSLEER. The CDR3 is made up of 18 amino acids.

The chain joins TRBV30 to TRBJ2-3; 7 bases match TRBD2. This CDR3 spans 15 amino acids. Germline CDR1 is GTSNPN and CDR2 is SVGIG (reference sequence). The V gene end was trimmed by 0 bases and the J gene end by 3 bases; junction bases not matched to a gene: 6. In DNA, the CDR3 is TGTGCCTGGAGTGTAGGCGGGAGTGTTACAGATACGCAGTATTTT. Translating it yields CAWSVGGSVTDTQYF.

CDR3 sequence (DNA): TGTGCCAGTGGAGGGCCCTTGAACACTGAAGCTTTCTTT. Translated: CASGGPLNTEAFF. V usage is TRBV28 and J usage is TRBJ1-1; D unresolved. The V gene lost 9 bases and the J gene lost 0 bases, with 11 bases spanning the gap. Looked up from germline, CDR1 is MDHEN and CDR2 is SYDVKM. The CDR3 sequence is 13 residues long.

The chain joins TRBV7-2 to TRBJ2-2; D possibly corresponds to TRBD2 (6 bases). In germline, CDR1 is SGHTA, CDR2 FQGNSA. This CDR3 has 16 residues. With 6 bases removed from V and 1 base from J, the gap between germline ends came to 15 bases. The CDR3 DNA reads TGTGCCAGCAGGGCTGAGGGGACTGTGAACACCGGGGAGCTGTTTTTT. Translating it yields CASRAEGTVNTGELFF.

J is TRBJ2-3 and V is TRBV19, with 12 bases fitting TRBD2. The V gene end was trimmed by 9 bases and the J gene end by 0 bases; junction bases not matched to a gene: 10. The length of the CDR3 is 17 residues. Germline V gene sequence: CDR1 LNHDA, CDR2 SQIVND (reference sequence). CDR3 nucleotides: TGTGCCAGCTCAATGTCCGGGACTAGCGGGAGCACAGATACGCAGTATTTT. This translates into CASSMSGTSGSTDTQYF.

J is TRBJ1-5 and V is TRBV2; D is possibly TRBD1 (5 bases). Germline CDR1 SNHLY, CDR2 FYNNEI. The V end was cut by 4 bases, the J end by 7 bases, with 11 bases between. The length of the CDR3 is 13 residues. CDR3 sequence (DNA): TGTGCCAGCAGTGCAGGGTTCGGGCAGCCCCAGCATTTT. This translates into CASSAGFGQPQHF.

The CDR3 loop is CAISESGPGSYEQYF. CDR3 nucleotides: TGTGCCATCAGTGAGTCGGGCCCCGGTTCCTACGAGCAGTACTTC. The chain recombines TRBV10-3 with TRBJ2-7; D ambiguous. V lost 0 bases and J lost 1, with 10 bases in between. The germline V gene encodes CDR1 ENHRY and CDR2 SYGVKD. The CDR3 runs 15 residues.

This clone was counted ten times or more. The rearrangement links TRBV7-9 to TRBJ1-5, with D perhaps TRBD1 (5 bases). With 3 bases removed from V and 7 bases from J, the gap between germline ends came to 10 bases. This CDR3 contains 13 residues. CDR1 and CDR2 from the germline V gene are SEHNR and FQNEAQ (reference sequence). CDR3 bases: TGTGCCAGCAGCTTCGAGGGGAGGCAGCCCCAGCATTTT. Translated, it gives CASSFEGRQPQHF.